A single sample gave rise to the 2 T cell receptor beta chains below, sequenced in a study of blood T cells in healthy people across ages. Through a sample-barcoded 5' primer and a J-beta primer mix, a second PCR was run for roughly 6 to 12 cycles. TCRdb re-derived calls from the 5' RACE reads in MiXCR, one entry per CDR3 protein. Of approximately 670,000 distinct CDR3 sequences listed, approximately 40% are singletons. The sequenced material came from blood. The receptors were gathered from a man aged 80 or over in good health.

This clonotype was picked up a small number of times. DNA for the CDR3: TGTGCCAGCAGTTTAAGGAGGGACAGCATCTACGAGCAGTACTTC. It specifies CASSLRRDSIYEQYF. The J gene is TRBJ2-7, the V gene TRBV27, with D possibly TRBD1 on 7 matching bases. This CDR3 is built from 15 residues. CDR1 and CDR2 (germline): MNHEY, SMNVEV (reference sequence). V was shortened by 2 bases and J by 3 bases, with 14 bases between the two germline ends.

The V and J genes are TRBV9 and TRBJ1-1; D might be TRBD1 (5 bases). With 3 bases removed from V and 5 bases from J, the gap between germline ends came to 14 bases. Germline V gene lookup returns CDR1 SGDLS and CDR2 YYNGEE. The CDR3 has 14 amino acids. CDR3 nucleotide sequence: TGTGCCAGCAGCGCCCCCGGGGGTCGGACTGAAGCTTTCTTT. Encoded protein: CASSAPGGRTEAFF.